These T cell receptor beta chains were read from a single sample in a study of blood T cell repertoires in COVID-19. Data came from immunoSEQ multiplex PCR; TCRdb stores just in-frame clones and leaves some out. The sample records 6,000 to 8,500 clones, 86% being singletons. Sequenced sample: peripheral blood. Every receptor here comes from a woman aged 55-69 years with active COVID-19. Both conserved end residues are part of each CDR3. D genes are given only for firm matches. Clone size is not always given. Where it is, it says once, few, many or a class for expanded clones.

TRBV20-1	TRBJ2-1	-	TRBD1	CSASLDRGGVDEQFF	TGCAGTGCTAGTCTGGACAGGGGAGGGGTGGATGAGCAGTTCTTC
TRBV4-3	TRBJ1-1	-	TRBD1	CASSQEDGQGLRAFF	TGCGCCAGCAGCCAAGAAGACGGACAGGGTCTGAGAGCTTTCTTT
TRBV7-8	TRBJ2-5	once	TRBD1	CASSSRGPLRETQYF	TGTGCCAGCAGCTCCAGGGGGCCCTTGCGAGAGACCCAGTACTTC
TRBV2	TRBJ1-2	-	-	CASSPDSRSYGYTF	TGTGCCAGCAGCCCAGACAGTCGATCCTATGGCTACACCTTC
TRBV10-3	TRBJ2-3	-	-	CAIRGAFSTDTQYF	TGTGCCATCAGGGGAGCCTTTAGCACAGATACGCAGTATTTT
TRBV9	TRBJ2-3	-	-	CASSVRGGVSTDTQYF	TGTGCCAGCAGCGTAAGGGGCGGGGTTAGCACAGATACGCAGTATTTT
TRBV6-5	TRBJ1-2	-	-	CASSSGAGRDNYGYTF	TGTGCCAGCAGTTCAGGAGCAGGACGGGATAACTATGGCTACACCTTC
TRBV6-5	TRBJ2-7	-	TRBD2	CASSYPPSGGAYEQYF	TGTGCCAGCAGTTACCCGCCTAGCGGGGGGGCCTACGAGCAGTACTTC
TRBV6-5	TRBJ2-7	-	-	CASSPVLGPYEQYF	TGTGCCAGCAGTCCAGTTTTGGGGCCCTACGAGCAGTACTTC
TRBV30	TRBJ1-1	-	-	CAWSPHKNTEAFF	TGTGCCTGGAGCCCCCACAAGAACACTGAAGCTTTCTTT
TRBV5-1	TRBJ2-7	-	-	CASSLGQGLSYEQYF	TGCGCCAGCAGCTTGGGCCAGGGCCTGTCCTACGAGCAGTACTTC
TRBV27	TRBJ1-1	-	-	CASSANQGMNTEAFF	TGTGCCAGCAGTGCGAACCAGGGAATGAACACTGAAGCTTTCTTT
TRBV9	TRBJ2-3	once	-	CASSVATQWGTDTQYF	TGTGCCAGCAGCGTAGCAACACAGTGGGGCACAGATACGCAGTATTTT
TRBV20-1	TRBJ2-5	-	-	CSALEETQYF	TGCAGTGCACTGGAAGAGACCCAGTACTTC
TRBV6-5	TRBJ1-5	-	-	CASSYRGEDQPQHF	TGTGCCAGCAGTTACCGGGGGGAGGATCAGCCCCAGCATTTT